The 21 T cell receptor beta chains below were found in one sample sequenced in a study of blood T cell repertoires in COVID-19. The data were produced by immunoSEQ multiplex PCR, yet TCRdb's version contains in-frame clones alone and is incomplete. The sample lists approximately 390,000 clones; 90% were seen once. The sample comprised peripheral blood. These receptors originate from a man in his late teens or twenties with active or convalescent COVID-19.

CDR3 DNA: TGTGCCACCAGTGACTCCGGGTGGGCAGATACGCAGTATTTT. Its translation: CATSDSGWADTQYF. The chain links TRBV24-1 to TRBJ2-3; no clear D gene. The CDR3 has 14 amino acids. The V gene's germline CDR1 is KGHDR and CDR2 SFDVKD. V gave up 4 bases and J gave up 4 bases, with 11 bases separating them.

The rearrangement joins TRBV19 to TRBJ1-3; weak D call: TRBD1 (6 bases). The CDR3 contains 16 residues. V was pared by 4 bases and J by 1 base, with 14 bases between. Germline V gene sequence: CDR1 LNHDA, CDR2 SQIVND (reference sequence). The DNA of the CDR3 is TGTGCCAGTAGTACCGGCACAGGGTTATCTGGAAACACCATATATTTT. Translation: CASSTGTGLSGNTIYF.

This sequence joins TRBV30 and TRBJ1-2, with D possibly being TRBD1 (5 bases). CDR3 length: 13 amino acids. V gave up 4 bases and J gave up 7 bases, with 16 bases separating them. Germline V gene sequence: CDR1 GTSNPN, CDR2 SVGIG (reference sequence). The CDR3 DNA follows: TGTGCCTGGAATCAGGGTTTTGTTCCTGGCTACACCTTC. Amino acid sequence: CAWNQGFVPGYTF.

This chain uses TRBV7-8 with TRBJ1-4; the D is unclear. V shed 5 bases and J shed 7 bases, with 11 bases lying between them. This CDR3 has 13 amino acids. Germline V gene lookup returns CDR1 SGHVS and CDR2 FQNEAQ. The CDR3 DNA reads TGTGCCAGCAGCCCGCGGCCCTCTGAAAAACTGTTTTTT. Protein: CASSPRPSEKLFF.

The chain couples TRBV11-3 to TRBJ2-1; the D is unclear. The CDR3 has 14 residues. CDR1 and CDR2 (germline): SGHNT, YENEEA. V lost 2 bases to trimming and J lost 3 bases, with 8 bases between them. DNA for the CDR3: TGTGCCAGCAGCTTATCCCCTAGCTACAATGAGCAGTTCTTC. This encodes CASSLSPSYNEQFF.

CDR3 in amino acids: CASSHSGRAEVGELFF. CDR3 nucleotide sequence: TGTGCCAGCAGTCATAGCGGGAGGGCCGAGGTCGGGGAGCTGTTTTTT. The chain uses TRBV5-5 and TRBJ2-2, with 11 bases matching TRBD2. The length of the CDR3 is 16 residues. CDR1 and CDR2 from the germline V gene are SGHKS and YYEKEE (reference sequence). Trimming took 5 bases from V and 7 from J; bases not matched to a gene: 10.

This chain links TRBV5-1 with TRBJ2-2; TRBD2 aligns across 13 bases. V lost 4 bases, J lost 2 bases, and 11 bases stayed unmatched. The length of the CDR3 is 19 residues. Germline V lookup: CDR1 SGHRS, CDR2 YFSETQ. The CDR3 sequence: CASSPAGLAGAINTGELFF. CDR3 DNA sequence: TGCGCCAGCAGCCCGGCCGGACTAGCGGGGGCCATAAACACCGGGGAGCTGTTTTTT.

The chain carries TRBV27 and TRBJ2-7; D might be TRBD1 (10 bases). Trimming cost V 6 bases and J 6 bases, with 24 bases left between them. The V gene's germline CDR1 is MNHEY and CDR2 SMNVEV (reference sequence). This CDR3 has 16 amino acids. The CDR3: CASSTAGGTGVIEQYF. The DNA of the CDR3 is TGTGCCAGCAGCACTGCGGGGGGGACAGGGGTTATCGAGCAGTACTTC.

This clone was counted ten times or more. The V and J genes are TRBV10-3 and TRBJ2-7, with 7 nucleotides matching TRBD1. The germline CDR1 and CDR2 sequences are ENHRY and SYGVKD. V lost 3 bases to trimming and J lost 2 bases; unmatched junction nucleotides: 4. The CDR3 runs to 14 residues. CDR3 in DNA: TGTGCCATCAGTGACGAAACAGGGGCCTACGAGCAGTACTTC. It specifies CAISDETGAYEQYF.

The chain is built from TRBV6-5 and TRBJ2-3; 9 positions agree with TRBD1. Trimming cost V 6 bases and J 1 base; bases outside gene matches: 5. CDR1 and CDR2 from the germline V gene are MNHEY and SVGAGI. The CDR3 loop spans 15 amino acids. The CDR3 protein is CASRLTGGRTDTQYF. In DNA, the CDR3 is TGTGCCAGCAGGTTGACAGGGGGGCGCACAGATACGCAGTATTTT.

The genes are TRBV4-1 and TRBJ2-7; D is perhaps TRBD2 (5 bases). V was clipped by 3 bases and J by 1 base, with 10 bases between them. The CDR3 runs 14 residues. Germline-derived CDR1 and CDR2 are MGHRA and YSYEKL. CDR3 sequence reads: CASSHMEDSYEQYF. The DNA for the CDR3 is TGCGCCAGCAGCCATATGGAGGATTCCTACGAGCAGTACTTC.

Ten or more counts support this clone. This chain connects TRBV15 to TRBJ2-7; maybe TRBD2 (5 bases). V was trimmed by 2 bases and J by 2 bases, leaving 7 bases between them. The V gene's germline CDR1 is LNHNV and CDR2 YYDKDF (reference sequence). CDR3 length: 13 amino acids. This CDR3 reads CATSRMGAYEQYF. The CDR3 nucleotides are TGTGCCACCAGCAGAATGGGAGCCTACGAGCAGTACTTC.

CDR3 residues: CASSYPTSRNQETQYF. CDR3 nucleotide sequence: TGTGCCAGCAGTTACCCGACTAGCAGGAATCAAGAGACCCAGTACTTC. The chain recombines TRBV6-2 or TRBV6-3 with TRBJ2-5, with TRBD2 matching 7 bases. V dropped 2 bases and J dropped 2; count of bases not matched to a gene: 8. Germline loops: CDR1 MNHEY, CDR2 SVGEGT. The CDR3 runs to 16 residues.

The CDR3 nucleotides are TGTGCCAGCAGCTTAGAACGGGGGTGGGAGCAGTACTTC. The encoded protein is CASSLERGWEQYF. This rearrangement joins TRBV11-2 to TRBJ2-7; possibly TRBD2 for D (6 bases). This CDR3 comprises 13 residues. Trimming left V 0 bases short and J 7 bases short, with 10 bases between. CDR1 SGHAT and CDR2 FQNNGV come from the germline V gene.

The chain links TRBV4-3 to TRBJ2-2; a weak D match, TRBD1 (5 bases). The CDR3 length is 19 residues. Germline CDR1 is LGHNA and CDR2 is YSLEER. V lost 0 bases and J lost 6, with 23 bases in between. Here the CDR3 DNA reads TGCGCCAGCAGCCAAGATCCGGCAGGGAAGGGCCTTTGGGCCGGGGAGCTGTTTTTT. Protein product: CASSQDPAGKGLWAGELFF.

The rearrangement uses TRBV5-1 and TRBJ2-1; D is perhaps TRBD2 (6 bases). V was clipped by 4 bases and J by 7 bases, with 9 bases between them. Germline CDR1 is SGHRS and CDR2 is YFSETQ. The CDR3 runs 12 residues. CDR3 nucleotide sequence: TGCGCCAGCAGCCTTAGCGGAAATGAGCAGTTCTTC. Translation: CASSLSGNEQFF.

The genes are TRBV20-1 and TRBJ1-5, with a weak D call TRBD1 (5 bases). The V end was cut by 3 bases, the J end by 8 bases, with 11 bases between. Germline lookup yields CDR1 DFQATT and CDR2 SNEGSKA (reference sequence). The CDR3 sequence is 12 residues long. CDR3 DNA sequence: TGCAGTGCTAGTACAGGTGTAGAGCCCCAGCATTTT. Residues: CSASTGVEPQHF.

The gene calls are TRBV18 and TRBJ2-2; 9 bases are shared with TRBD1. CDR1 is KGHSH and CDR2 is LQKENI in the germline V gene. V shed 3 bases and J 5 bases; nucleotides not matched to a gene: 4. The CDR3 is made up of 15 amino acids. The CDR3 coding sequence is TGTGCCAGCTCACCCAACAGGGGGCAAACCGGGGAGCTGTTTTTT. Its protein product is CASSPNRGQTGELFF.

This chain uses TRBV12-5 with TRBJ2-3; TRBD2 might be the D (6 bases). There are 14 residues in the CDR3. Germline CDR1 LGHNT, CDR2 FRNRAP. V lost 6 bases, J lost 3 bases, and 13 bases lay in between. The CDR3 nucleotides read TGTGCTAGTGGGCGGTCGGGGGTAACAGATACGCAGTATTTT. Translation: CASGRSGVTDTQYF. The whole variable domain, filled in from reference TRBV12-5 and TRBJ2-3, reads DARVTQTPRHKVTEMGQEVTMRCQPILGHNTVFWYRQTMMQGLELLAYFRNRAPLDDSGMPKDRFSAEMPDATLATLKIQPSEPRDSAVYFCASGRSGVTDTQYFGPGTRLTVL.

The gene calls are TRBV6-1 and TRBJ1-1; TRBD1 matches at 10 bases. V lost 6 bases, J lost 1 base, and 2 bases stayed unmatched. The CDR3 extends over 14 amino acids. Germline values: CDR1 MNHNS, CDR2 SASEGT. The CDR3 region is CASSRQGANTEAFF. CDR3 in DNA: TGTGCCAGCAGCAGACAGGGGGCGAACACTGAAGCTTTCTTT.

This clone came up many times. The chain joins TRBV27 to TRBJ1-6; perhaps TRBD1 as D (6 bases). V gave up 7 bases and J gave up 5 bases, with 15 bases separating them. This CDR3 has 15 residues. Germline lookup yields CDR1 MNHEY and CDR2 SMNVEV (reference sequence). CDR3 loop: CASNQDRFNNSPLHF. In DNA, the CDR3 is TGTGCCAGCAACCAGGACAGATTCAATAATTCACCCCTCCACTTT.